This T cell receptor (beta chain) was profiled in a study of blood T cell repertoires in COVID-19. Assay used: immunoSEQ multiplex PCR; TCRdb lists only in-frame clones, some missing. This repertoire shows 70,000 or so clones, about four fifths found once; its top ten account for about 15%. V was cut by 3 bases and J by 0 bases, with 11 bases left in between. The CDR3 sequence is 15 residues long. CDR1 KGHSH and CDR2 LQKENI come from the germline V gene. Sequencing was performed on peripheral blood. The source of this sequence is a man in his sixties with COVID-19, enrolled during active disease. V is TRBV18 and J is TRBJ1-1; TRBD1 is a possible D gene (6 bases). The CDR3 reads CASSPKQGMNTEAFF. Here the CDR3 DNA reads TGTGCCAGCTCACCGAAACAGGGAATGAACACTGAAGCTTTCTTT.